These 9 T cell receptor beta chains came from one sample sequenced in a study of cytomegalovirus exposure and HLA in healthy donors. The primer mix had 60 Vbeta and 13 Jbeta primers. The method was immunoSEQ multiplex PCR; TCRdb's version includes in-frame clones alone and lacks a portion of them. The sample records around 160,000 clones, around 63% being singletons. Material for sequencing was PBMCs. All receptors come from a woman between 18 and 29 years old in good health and CMV-seropositive.

This chain links TRBV2 with TRBJ1-4; TRBD1 aligns across 9 bases. V shed 4 bases and J 4 bases; nucleotides not matched to a gene: 7. From germline, CDR1 is SNHLY and CDR2 FYNNEI. The CDR3 spans 16 residues. DNA for the CDR3: TGTGCCAGCAGTGGGAGGACAGGGGATAGTAATGAAAAACTGTTTTTT. Encoded protein: CASSGRTGDSNEKLFF.

This chain links TRBV2 with TRBJ1-1, with 7 bases fitting TRBD1. The trim removed 6 bases at V and 4 bases at J, leaving 11 bases unmatched. The CDR3 loop spans 15 amino acids. Germline-derived CDR1 and CDR2 are SNHLY and FYNNEI. CDR3 in DNA: TGTGCCAGCAGGAGACAGGGCACGGCGGCCACTGAAGCTTTCTTT. This translates into CASRRQGTAATEAFF.

With respect to this clone: A read error may produce the germline difference seen at one junction end. The chain joins TRBV5-1 to TRBJ2-1; 8 positions match TRBD2. Per germline, CDR1 SGHRS and CDR2 YFSETQ. This CDR3 has 18 residues. CDR3 DNA: TGCGCCAACAGCTTGAGCGGGAGAACGACCAGCTCCTACAATGAGCAGTTCTTC. Amino acid sequence: CANSLSGRTTSSYNEQFF.

The chain carries TRBV7-6 and TRBJ2-2, with D possibly being TRBD2 (5 bases). The ends were cut back, 1 base at V and 2 bases at J, with 14 bases in the middle. The germline V gene has CDR1 SGHVS and CDR2 FNYEAQ. The CDR3 loop spans 17 amino acids. The CDR3 loop reads CASSLEGGGGNTGELFF. The CDR3 DNA reads TGTGCCAGCAGCTTAGAGGGCGGAGGCGGTAACACCGGGGAGCTGTTTTTT.

This clone came up a few times. The rearrangement joins TRBV7-8 to TRBJ2-2, with D possibly TRBD2 on 7 matching bases. Trimming pared 2 bases from V and 3 bases from J, leaving 13 bases between. CDR1 and CDR2 from the germline V gene are SGHVS and FQNEAQ. This CDR3 is built from 16 residues. In DNA, the CDR3 is TGTGCCAGCAGCTTAAGGGGGGGACCTTACACCGGGGAGCTGTTTTTT. This codes for CASSLRGGPYTGELFF.

The chain recombines TRBV7-9 with TRBJ2-7; 12 positions agree with TRBD2. This CDR3 has 17 residues. CDR1 and CDR2 (germline): SEHNR, FQNEAQ (reference sequence). With 2 bases clipped from V and 2 bases from J, the junction kept 7 bases outside the gene matches. CDR3 nucleotide sequence: TGTGCCAGCAGCTTAAACCTGGGACTAGCGGGCACCTACGAGCAGTACTTC. This encodes CASSLNLGLAGTYEQYF.

V gene TRBV9 combines with J gene TRBJ2-7, with 11 positions matching TRBD1. The ends lost 3 bases at V and 7 bases at J; junction bases unmatched: 6. Germline V gives CDR1 SGDLS, CDR2 YYNGEE. This CDR3 is built from 14 residues. The CDR3 sequence: CASSASGTGGEQYF. CDR3 coding DNA: TGTGCCAGCAGCGCCTCCGGGACAGGGGGTGAGCAGTACTTC.

The CDR3 sequence: CASSLSYTKTYEQYF. The CDR3 DNA sequence: TGTGCCAGCAGCTTATCCTACACTAAAACCTACGAGCAGTACTTC. The chain combines TRBV7-2 with TRBJ2-7; unclear D gene. CDR1 SGHTA and CDR2 FQGNSA come from the germline V gene. The CDR3 has 15 amino acids. Trimming pared 2 bases from V and 2 bases from J, leaving 13 bases between. Drawing the rest from reference TRBV7-2 and TRBJ2-7, the complete variable domain is GAGVSQSPSNKVTEKGKDVELRCDPISGHTALYWYRQSLGQGLEFLIYFQGNSAPDKSGLPSDRFSAERTGGSVSTLTIQRTQQEDSAVYLCASSLSYTKTYEQYFGPGTRLTVT.

V gene TRBV5-1 combines with J gene TRBJ1-1; D possibly corresponds to TRBD1 (6 bases). The V gene's germline CDR1 is SGHRS and CDR2 YFSETQ. The V and J ends lost 4 bases and 6 bases respectively, with 16 bases between them. The CDR3 totals 14 residues. In DNA form, the CDR3 reads TGCGCCAGCAGCATGACAGGAACGGGCCCTGAAGCTTTCTTT. It encodes CASSMTGTGPEAFF.